This T cell receptor beta chain was captured by sequencing in a study of T-cell reconstitution after alpha-beta-depleted transplantation in children. Study conclusions and caveats: It was reported that alpha-beta T cells came from several hundred expanded graft clones (about two months after transplant). A year post-transplant, T-cell counts and diversity derived mostly from newly produced T cells.

Unique molecular identifiers tagged the TCRbeta library. TCRdb re-analysed the PCR reads in MiXCR, keeping a single row per CDR3 protein. This sample has fewer than 350,000 distinct CDR3 sequences, with around 9.1% found just once. This clonotype was found many times. No antigen is known for it. Germline V gene sequence: CDR1 SQVTM, CDR2 ANQGSEA. V was shortened by 3 bases and J by 0 bases, with 13 bases between the two germline ends. The CDR3 spans 15 residues. V usage is TRBV29-1 and J usage is TRBJ2-3; D may correspond to TRBD1 or TRBD2 (5 bases each). The material sequenced was PBMCs, taken before TCRalphabeta/CD19-depleted stem cell transplant. The sequence came from a boy younger than two with acute myeloid leukemia, due to receive a stem cell transplant. The CDR3 region has the DNA TGCAGCGTTGAGACCCGGGACGAAAGCACAGATACGCAGTATTTT. Translated: CSVETRDESTDTQYF.